Included here is one T cell receptor (beta chain) sequence, with context. Its antigen is not identified. Germline CDR1 is DFQATT and CDR2 is SNEGSKA (reference sequence). V lost 0 bases and J lost 2, with 12 bases in between. The CDR3 extends over 15 amino acids. The sample comes from a study of blood T cells in healthy people across ages. Study-wide results and caveats: Higher diversity, along with more naive CD4+ cells, distinguished long-lived donors from aged donors.

A second roughly 7 to 12 cycle PCR used barcoded and J-beta primers. Via MiXCR, TCRdb re-called the 5' RACE reads, giving one row per CDR3 protein. The sample holds almost 800,000 distinct CDR3 sequences, roughly 60% seen once. This chain joins TRBV20-1 and TRBJ2-3, with D possibly being TRBD1 (5 bases). The sequenced sample consisted of blood. The clonotype comes from a man aged 25-45 years in good health. The CDR3 DNA follows: TGCAGTGCTAGAGATCAGGGCAGAGTCACAGATACGCAGTATTTT. Translating it yields CSARDQGRVTDTQYF.